These T cell receptor beta chains were read from a single sample in a study of blood T cells in healthy people across ages. TCRdb reprocessed the 5' RACE reads with MiXCR, giving one entry per CDR3 protein. Of approximately 800,000 distinct CDR3 sequences listed, nearly 60% are singletons. Specimen: blood. The receptors derive from a man younger than 45 in good health. The CDR3 runs from the conserved cysteine through the conserved F or W. The order of the fields is V gene, clone size, J gene, D gene, CDR3 DNA, CDR3 protein. A D gene is named only where the DNA matches it firmly. Rows give clone size only sometimes, using once, few, many, or a class for an expanded clone.

TRBV12-3/TRBV12-4	few	TRBJ2-7	TRBD2	TGTGCCAGCAGTCCTTGGCGGGAGGGCCTGAGCGAGCAGTACTTC	CASSPWREGLSEQYF
TRBV29-1	.	TRBJ2-1	TRBD2	TGCAGCGTTGAAAACCTACTAGCGGGAGTGAAGTTCTTC	CSVENLLAGVKFF
TRBV7-3	few	TRBJ2-5	.	TGTGCCAGCTCCCTTTGGGGGAGGAACCAAGAGACCCAGTACTTC	CASSLWGRNQETQYF
TRBV25-1	once	TRBJ2-6	.	TGTGCCAGCGAGCTCTCTGGGGCCAACGTCCTGACTTTC	CASELSGANVLTF
TRBV7-2	.	TRBJ1-6	TRBD1	TGTGCCAGCAGCTTAGGGGGCAAGAGGGGGCGTTATAATTCACCCCTCCACTTT	CASSLGGKRGRYNSPLHF
TRBV29-1	.	TRBJ2-1	TRBD2	TGCGGCGTCGAAGGGGGTAGCGGGAAAGACCTTGAGCAGTTCTTC	CGVEGGSGKDLEQFF
TRBV7-9	.	TRBJ2-5	.	TGTGCCAGCAGCTCGGTACAGACCCAGTACTTC	CASSSVQTQYF
TRBV7-2	.	TRBJ2-7	.	TGTGCCAGCAGATCGCCTACGGTTAGCTCCTACGAGCAGTACTTC	CASRSPTVSSYEQYF
TRBV10-3	.	TRBJ2-3	.	TGTGCCATCAGTGAGCAAGGGATCAGGTCCACAGATACGCAGTATTTT	CAISEQGIRSTDTQYF
TRBV15	.	TRBJ2-3	.	TGTGCCACCAGCCCCCGGACAGAACCCACAGATACGCAGTATTTT	CATSPRTEPTDTQYF
TRBV20-1	few	TRBJ2-5	TRBD1	TGCAGTGCTAGTCTCACAGGGGGATCTGGGGAGACCCAGTACTTC	CSASLTGGSGETQYF
TRBV4-2	.	TRBJ1-4	.	TGTGCCAGCAGCCAAGCGGGGGGAGTACTTGGTGAAAAACTGTTTTTT	CASSQAGGVLGEKLFF
TRBV9	.	TRBJ2-3	.	TGTGCCAGCGGGGGAACTAGCACAGATACGCAGTATTTT	CASGGTSTDTQYF
TRBV29-1	.	TRBJ1-1	.	TGCAGCGTTGAAGATCGATGGGAAGCTTTCTTT	CSVEDRWEAFF
TRBV2	.	TRBJ1-2	.	TGTGCCAGCAGTGCTACCTACTATGGCTACACCTTC	CASSATYYGYTF
TRBV20-1	few	TRBJ2-7	TRBD2	TGCAGTGCTAGAGGGACTAGCGGGGGTACGTTATCCTACGAGCAGTACTTC	CSARGTSGGTLSYEQYF
TRBV5-1	.	TRBJ1-4	.	TGCGCCAGCAGCCCCCCGGGACAAGCAACTAATGAAAAACTGTTTTTT	CASSPPGQATNEKLFF
TRBV4-3	.	TRBJ2-3	.	TGCGCCAGCAGCCAGGCTTATAGGGCCGTGGGCACAGATACGCAGTATTTT	CASSQAYRAVGTDTQYF
TRBV2	.	TRBJ2-6	.	TGTGCCAGCAGTGACTTCCGTTGGTCTTCTGGGGCCAACGTCCTGACTTTC	CASSDFRWSSGANVLTF
TRBV27	.	TRBJ2-1	.	TGTGCCAGCAGTGGATTGACAAGGAATGAGCAGTTCTTC	CASSGLTRNEQFF
TRBV4-3	.	TRBJ1-4	.	TGCGCCAGCAGCCCCCAGGACAGATCTAATGAAAAACTGTTTTTT	CASSPQDRSNEKLFF
TRBV3-1	.	TRBJ2-7	.	TGTGCCAGCAGCCAAGTGTTAGGACGGGGGACCTACGAGCAGTACTTC	CASSQVLGRGTYEQYF
TRBV15	.	TRBJ2-7	TRBD1	TGTGCCACCAGCAGCGAACCGGGACAGGGGTACGAGCAGTACTTC	CATSSEPGQGYEQYF
TRBV7-8	.	TRBJ2-4	.	TGTGCCAGCAGCTTGGGGGCTGACAAAAACATTCAGTACTTC	CASSLGADKNIQYF
TRBV5-1	.	TRBJ2-4	TRBD1	TGCGCCAGCAGCCAATCACCGGGACAGGGAGACATTCAGTACTTC	CASSQSPGQGDIQYF
TRBV20-1	.	TRBJ1-2	.	TGCAGTGCTAGAGTCTCAGGCGATTACTATGGCTACACCTTC	CSARVSGDYYGYTF
TRBV7-2	once	TRBJ1-2	TRBD1	TGTGCCAGCAGCTTAGGGTTCCCGGGACAGGGTACTAACTATGGCTACACCTTC	CASSLGFPGQGTNYGYTF
TRBV6-5	.	TRBJ2-5	.	TGTGCCAGCAGTTACGAGGGAAGGGGAGGAGAGACCCAGTACTTC	CASSYEGRGGETQYF
TRBV28	once	TRBJ2-7	TRBD1	TGTGCCAGCAGTCGGGACAGGGCAACATACGAGCAGTACTTC	CASSRDRATYEQYF
TRBV4-1	few	TRBJ1-4	.	TGCGCCAGCAGCCAAGGTAGAACTGAAAAACTGTTTTTT	CASSQGRTEKLFF
TRBV29-1	few	TRBJ2-1	.	TGCAGCGTGATGGGTCTGCCTGAGCAGTTCTTC	CSVMGLPEQFF
TRBV6-6	once	TRBJ2-1	.	TGTGCCAGCAGTTACCCCCTGGGAGAGATCAACGAGCAGTTCTTC	CASSYPLGEINEQFF
TRBV3-1	.	TRBJ2-5	.	TGTGCCAGCAGCCAAGAATGGCAAGAGACCCAGTACTTC	CASSQEWQETQYF